This entry concerns a single T cell receptor beta chain. Its antigen is still unknown. The source of the sample is a study of beta chain features in type 1 diabetes. Study-wide points: Type 1 diabetes patients had TCRB CDR3s that were shorter (moderately but significantly so) in all four CD4+ subsets.

The authors took one heparinised blood draw, averaging about 120 mL, from each donor. Using CD45RO/CCR7/CD25/CD127/CD95/CD27, CD4+ naive, central memory, regulatory and stem cell-like memory cells were sorted. From germline, CDR1 is SGHRS and CDR2 YFSETQ. With V trimmed by 9 bases and J by 1 base, 8 bases remained unmatched. This CDR3 is 14 amino acids long. The authors reverse transcribed all of the isolated RNA, so sequencing captured expressed TCRB transcripts. Repertoires were generated with immunoSEQ multiplex PCR, while TCRdb's copy carries only in-frame clones and drops some. This table has about 160,000 clones, approximately 8.4% appearing once.

The origin of this receptor is a man aged 18 to 30 with type 1 diabetes. The J gene is TRBJ2-3, the V gene TRBV5-1; 7 nucleotides match TRBD1. The sample taken for sequencing was central memory CD4+ T cells from blood. The DNA for the CDR3 is TGCGCCACTAATACAGGGGCCGGCACAGATACGCAGTATTTT. This gives the protein CATNTGAGTDTQYF.